These 25 T cell receptor beta chains were all obtained from the same sample, sequenced in a study of blood T cell repertoires in COVID-19. Some clones are missing from TCRdb's copy, which holds only in-frame ones; the method was immunoSEQ multiplex PCR. The sample has roughly 160,000 clones; approximately 81% are singletons. The sequenced sample was peripheral blood. The receptor set was obtained from a man between 35 and 55 years old with acute or convalescent COVID-19.

The chain carries TRBV30 and TRBJ2-5; possibly TRBD2 for D (5 bases). The V gene lost 3 bases and the J gene lost 1 base, with 12 bases spanning the gap. The CDR3 runs to 14 residues. Germline CDR1 GTSNPN, CDR2 SVGIG (reference sequence). Here the CDR3 reads CAWRGGLIQETQYF. CDR3 DNA: TGTGCCTGGAGAGGAGGTTTAATCCAAGAGACCCAGTACTTC. The variable domain in full, completed from reference TRBV30 and TRBJ2-5, reads SQTIHQWPATLVQPVGSPLSLECTVEGTSNPNLYWYRQAAGRGLQLLFYSVGIGQISSEVPQNLSASRPQDRQFILSSKKLLLSDSGFYLCAWRGGLIQETQYFGPGTRLLVL.

The rearrangement links TRBV12-3 or TRBV12-4 to TRBJ1-6; D is possibly TRBD1 (5 bases). The CDR3 runs to 13 residues. Trimming removed 3 bases from V and 15 bases from J, with 15 bases in between. CDR3 in amino acids: CASSFAGARSLHF. The CDR3 coding sequence is TGTGCCAGCAGTTTTGCTGGGGCCCGGAGCCTCCACTTT.

Regarding this clone: This sample includes further DNA sequences coding for the same CDR3. CDR3 protein: CASSQGSSYNSPLHF. The CDR3 DNA reads TGTGCCAGCAGCCAAGGCAGCTCCTATAATTCACCCCTCCACTTT. V gene TRBV3-1 (or the pseudogene TRBV3-2) combines with J gene TRBJ1-6; D gene uncertain. CDR3 length: 15 residues. Germline V gene data show CDR1 as LGHDT and CDR2 as YNNKEL (reference sequence). The V end was cut by 1 base, the J end by 0 bases, with 4 bases between.

The chain has TRBV6-5 and TRBJ2-3, with 13 bases lining up with TRBD2. The CDR3 spans 14 residues. CDR1 and CDR2 from the germline V gene are MNHEY and SVGAGI. After removal of 6 bases from V and 6 bases from J, the junction contained 3 bases not matched to a gene. CDR3 protein: CASSWTSGGDTQYF. CDR3 DNA: TGTGCCAGCAGCTGGACTAGCGGGGGTGATACGCAGTATTTT.

This clone was picked up one time. The genes are TRBV7-8 and TRBJ1-1, with D possibly being TRBD1 (5 bases). CDR3 length: 17 residues. Germline values: CDR1 SGHVS, CDR2 FQNEAQ. V gave up 5 bases and J gave up 1 base, with 20 bases separating them. The CDR3 is CASSPRKLTGWNTEAFF. DNA for the CDR3: TGTGCCAGCAGCCCCCGAAAACTAACAGGTTGGAACACTGAAGCTTTCTTT.

The rearrangement joins TRBV11-1 to TRBJ2-7, with 9 bases aligning to TRBD1. Germline CDR1 SGHAT, CDR2 FQDESV (reference sequence). The CDR3 spans 16 residues. J was trimmed by 7 bases and V by 5 bases; bases with no gene match: 15. DNA of the CDR3: TGTGCCAGCAGCGCACTCCTACAGGGGGCGAGTTGGGAGCAGTACTTC. Protein product: CASSALLQGASWEQYF.

The rearrangement joins TRBV28 to TRBJ1-1; a possible D gene is TRBD1 (5 bases). The CDR3 spans 16 residues. CDR1 and CDR2 (germline): MDHEN, SYDVKM. The ends were cut back, 6 bases at V and 0 bases at J, with 17 bases in the middle. The CDR3 protein is CASRTSAGLMNTEAFF. In DNA form, the CDR3 reads TGTGCCAGCAGGACCTCCGCAGGGTTAATGAACACTGAAGCTTTCTTT.

The genes are TRBV3-1 (or the pseudogene TRBV3-2) and TRBJ2-7; 7 nucleotides align to TRBD2. J gave up 12 bases and V 4 bases, and 9 bases lay outside the gene matches. This CDR3 spans 12 amino acids. CDR1 is LGHDT, CDR2 YNNKEL, per germline (reference sequence). CDR3 bases: TGTGCCAGCAGCCCATCCGGGGGGTGGGTGTACTTC. Protein: CASSPSGGWVYF.

V is TRBV5-4 and J is TRBJ1-1; D unresolved. Trimming pared 0 bases from V and 4 bases from J, leaving 4 bases between. There are 12 residues in the CDR3. CDR1 and CDR2 (germline): SGHNT, YYREEE (reference sequence). The CDR3 region is CASSLDGTEAFF. In DNA form, the CDR3 reads TGTGCCAGCAGCTTGGACGGCACTGAAGCTTTCTTT.

V and J are TRBV28 and TRBJ1-2; D unclear. Germline loops: CDR1 MDHEN, CDR2 SYDVKM. Trimming removed 6 bases at V and 5 bases at J, with 10 bases between. The CDR3 is made up of 12 amino acids. The CDR3 sequence is CASSPTQYGYTF. In DNA form, the CDR3 reads TGTGCCAGCAGCCCTACACAGTATGGCTACACCTTC.

For the CDR3, the DNA is TGTGCCAGCAGCCTACAGGTTCTCTCTGGGGCCAACGTCCTGACTTTC. This codes for CASSLQVLSGANVLTF. The chain recombines TRBV7-2 with TRBJ2-6; possible D gene TRBD1, 5 bases. The CDR3 runs to 16 residues. V dropped 5 bases and J dropped 0 bases, with 11 bases sitting between them. CDR1 and CDR2 (germline): SGHTA, FQGNSA.

The chain links TRBV9 to TRBJ2-2; D remains unclear. V lost 6 bases to trimming and J lost 2 bases, with 11 bases between them. Per germline, CDR1 SGDLS and CDR2 YYNGEE. CDR3 length: 14 residues. The CDR3 nucleotides read TGTGCCAGCACCGCCACATCTAACACCGGGGAGCTGTTTTTT. This sequence encodes CASTATSNTGELFF.

The chain uses TRBV28 and TRBJ1-2, with D possibly being TRBD1 (6 bases). Germline V gives CDR1 MDHEN, CDR2 SYDVKM. The CDR3 is made up of 13 amino acids. Trimming removed 3 bases at V and 4 bases at J, with 9 bases between. CDR3 protein: CASSFSGVYGYTF. The DNA for the CDR3 is TGTGCCAGCAGTTTTTCAGGGGTCTATGGCTACACCTTC.

The chain couples TRBV7-8 to TRBJ2-3, with a tentative D call TRBD2 (5 bases). CDR3 length equals 14 residues. The germline V gene has CDR1 SGHVS and CDR2 FQNEAQ. Deletions cut 5 bases from V and 6 bases from J, with 15 bases between. CDR3 sequence reads: CASSRGGPADTQYF. The CDR3 nucleotides are TGTGCCAGCAGCCGAGGCGGGCCAGCCGATACGCAGTATTTT.

The genes are TRBV7-2 and TRBJ2-3; D call uncertain. This CDR3 contains 11 residues. Germline values: CDR1 SGHTA, CDR2 FQGNSA. Trimming cost V 10 bases and J 4 bases, with 9 bases left between them. The CDR3 loop is CATSLPDTQYF. CDR3 coding DNA: TGTGCCACCAGTCTCCCAGATACGCAGTATTTT.

The V call is TRBV18, the J call TRBJ2-5, with D perhaps matching TRBD2 (6 bases). The CDR3 covers 14 residues. Trimming left V 1 base short and J 2 bases short, with 8 bases between. Germline V gives CDR1 KGHSH, CDR2 LQKENI. The CDR3 sequence is CASSPLGTQETQYF. The CDR3 bases are TGTGCCAGCTCACCACTGGGGACTCAAGAGACCCAGTACTTC.

The chain uses TRBV10-3 and TRBJ1-2; maybe TRBD1 (5 bases). This CDR3 has 11 residues. Looked up from germline, CDR1 is ENHRY and CDR2 is SYGVKD. V dropped 10 bases and J dropped 7 bases, with 13 bases sitting between them. The CDR3 nucleotides read TGTGCCACTGGAAGCGGGGGTGGCTACACCTTC. The encoded protein is CATGSGGGYTF.

V usage is TRBV2 and J usage is TRBJ1-1; 9 bases are shared with TRBD1. Germline values: CDR1 SNHLY, CDR2 FYNNEI. V was pared by 4 bases and J by 5 bases, with 8 bases of the junction left unmatched. This CDR3 contains 15 residues. CDR3 residues: CASSATQGARTEAFF. As DNA, the CDR3 is TGTGCCAGCAGTGCTACACAGGGGGCGCGGACTGAAGCTTTCTTT.

The J gene is TRBJ2-7, the V gene TRBV11-3; 7 bases are a match to TRBD2. The germline V gene encodes CDR1 SGHNT and CDR2 YENEEA. This CDR3 comprises 14 residues. The V and J ends lost 5 bases and 3 bases, in that order; junction bases with no gene match: 7. The CDR3: CASSPGRYGYEQYF. For the CDR3, the DNA is TGTGCCAGCAGCCCCGGGAGGTATGGCTACGAGCAGTACTTC.

This clone has just a few counts. The J gene is TRBJ2-3, the V gene TRBV6-5; D perhaps matches TRBD1 (7 bases). Germline values: CDR1 MNHEY, CDR2 SVGAGI. The CDR3 contains 13 residues. Trimming pared 6 bases from V and 7 bases from J, leaving 14 bases between. CDR3 nucleotide sequence: TGTGCCAGCAGGCCTCCAGGGGGGAATACGCAGTATTTT. Its translation: CASRPPGGNTQYF.

CDR3 bases: TGTGCCAGTAGTCCCCCCGGTAGGCGGGGCTACACCTTC. The encoded protein is CASSPPGRRGYTF. The V call is TRBV19, the J call TRBJ1-2, with D uncertain. Trimming removed 5 bases at V and 8 bases at J, with 15 bases between. In germline, CDR1 is LNHDA, CDR2 SQIVND (reference sequence). This CDR3 spans 13 amino acids.

V is TRBV5-1 and J is TRBJ1-3; TRBD1 matches 7 bases. The germline gives CDR1 SGHRS, CDR2 YFSETQ. CDR3 length: 16 amino acids. Losses at the gene ends were 2 bases for V and 2 bases for J; bases not matched to a gene: 7. The CDR3 DNA follows: TGCGCCAGCAGCTTACAACAGGGGACAGCTGGAAACACCATATATTTT. Translated: CASSLQQGTAGNTIYF.

This clone was picked up a small number of times. This rearrangement joins TRBV3-1 (or the pseudogene TRBV3-2) to TRBJ2-1; the match to TRBD2 covers 9 bases. The CDR3 sequence is 16 residues long. The germline V gene encodes CDR1 LGHDT and CDR2 YNNKEL (reference sequence). V gave up 4 bases and J gave up 8 bases; unmatched junction bases: 12. CDR3 sequence: CASSPGGAGGVYEQFF. The CDR3 DNA sequence: TGTGCCAGCAGCCCGGGGGGAGCGGGGGGAGTCTATGAGCAGTTCTTC.

The chain is built from TRBV10-2 and TRBJ2-1; 13 bases align to TRBD2. Germline values: CDR1 WSHSY, CDR2 SAAADI. The J segment lost 5 bases and the V segment lost 8 bases, leaving 6 bases of the junction unmatched. The CDR3 length is 15 residues. This CDR3 is CASFRGLAGHNEQFF. The CDR3 nucleotides are TGCGCCAGCTTTAGGGGACTAGCGGGGCACAATGAGCAGTTCTTC.

The rearrangement joins TRBV5-6 to TRBJ1-1; D might be TRBD1 (5 bases). Trimming cost V 0 bases and J 11 bases, with 17 bases left between them. The CDR3 is made up of 14 amino acids. CDR1 is SGHDT, CDR2 YYEEEE, per germline. CDR3 in DNA: TGTGCCAGCAGCTTGGGAGCCATCACCGGGGGGGCTTTCTTT. Protein: CASSLGAITGGAFF.